Listed below are T cell receptor beta chains from one sample, sequenced in a study of early T cells in non-severe SARS-CoV-2 infection. TCRdb re-called the 5' RACE reads through MiXCR, storing one row per CDR3 protein. The table has roughly 55,000 distinct CDR3 sequences, 11% seen once. Sequencing used whole blood. These TCRs come from an adult who was a healthcare worker with PCR-confirmed SARS-CoV-2 infection or an uninfected control (not recorded which). The CDR3 runs from the conserved cysteine through the conserved F or W. Each record gives: D gene, V gene, clone size, J gene, CDR3 DNA, CDR3 protein. The D gene is left open where the match is weak. Clone sizes are given selectively: once, few, many, or a class where the clone is expanded.

TRBD1	TRBV28	few	TRBJ2-1	TGTGCCAGCAGATCAGGGGGCACCTACAATGAGCAGTTCTTC	CASRSGGTYNEQFF
-	TRBV5-1	-	TRBJ2-7	TGCGCCAGCAGGGCGGGTAGCGGATACTACGAGCAGTACTTC	CASRAGSGYYEQYF
TRBD1	TRBV20-1	few	TRBJ2-1	TGCAGTGCGCGGACAGGGAGCTCCTACAATGAGCAGTTCTTC	CSARTGSSYNEQFF
-	TRBV18	-	TRBJ1-2	TGTGCCAGCTCACCCTCGCCAGGCCCTAACTATGGCTACACCTTC	CASSPSPGPNYGYTF
-	TRBV11-2	-	TRBJ2-7	TGTGCCAGCAGAACCCCTCGGCAGGGGGGCTACGAGCAGTACTTC	CASRTPRQGGYEQYF
-	TRBV2	-	TRBJ2-3	TGTGCCAGCACCTCCGGAATTGAGCGGGCCACAGATACGCAGTATTTT	CASTSGIERATDTQYF
-	TRBV11-2	many	TRBJ2-1	-	CASSFSGPGSYNEQFF
-	TRBV30	-	TRBJ2-3	TGTGCCTGGAGTGTACAGGGAGGAGGCACAGATACGCAGTATTTT	CAWSVQGGGTDTQYF
-	TRBV18	many	TRBJ2-3	TGTGCCAGCTCACCTCCGAAAGGGGGAGGCACAGATACGCAGTATTTT	CASSPPKGGGTDTQYF
TRBD1	TRBV7-3	few	TRBJ2-2	TGTGCCAGCAGCTTAGGAGACAGGGCACCGGGGACCGGGGAGCTGTTTTTT	CASSLGDRAPGTGELFF
-	TRBV3-1	many	TRBJ2-7	TGTGCCAGGTCGGGCTACGAGCAGTACTTC	CARSGYEQYF
-	TRBV28	-	TRBJ2-5	TGTGCCAGCAGAAACAGGCAGGGAGCGGTGACCCAGTACTTC	CASRNRQGAVTQYF
-	TRBV27	-	TRBJ1-1	TGTGCCAGCAGTTACGGACCGAACACTGAAGCTTTCTTT	CASSYGPNTEAFF
-	TRBV27	-	TRBJ2-3	TGTGCCAGCAGTTTAGGGTCAGCGAACACAGATACGCAGTATTTT	CASSLGSANTDTQYF
-	TRBV28	-	TRBJ1-3	TGTGCCAGCAGTCCCCCGCGAGGGAGTGGAAACACCATATATTTT	CASSPPRGSGNTIYF
-	TRBV6-5	many	TRBJ2-1	TGTGCCAGCAGTTCGCTAGCTTTTGAGCAGTTCTTC	CASSSLAFEQFF
-	TRBV3-1	many	TRBJ2-7	TGTGCCAGCAGCTCTACCTACGAGCAGTACTTC	CASSSTYEQYF
-	TRBV4-1	-	TRBJ2-7	TGCGCCAGCAGCCAAGGAGTCAGGGAGAAGTTGTACGAGCAGTACTTC	CASSQGVREKLYEQYF
-	TRBV29-1	-	TRBJ2-2	TGCAGCGCCGCGAGGGGCCGGAACACCGGGGAGCTGTTTTTT	CSAARGRNTGELFF
-	TRBV28	few	TRBJ2-1	TGTGCCAGCAACGGGGGATTGAGCTCCTACAATGAGCAGTTCTTC	CASNGGLSSYNEQFF
TRBD2	TRBV5-1	-	TRBJ2-7	TGCGCCAGCAGCCCGTCGGGAGGGGGTGCGAAAATCCTCTCCTACGAGCAGTACTTC	CASSPSGGGAKILSYEQYF
TRBD1	TRBV5-4	many	TRBJ1-2	TGTGCCAGCAGCCCGGACAGGAACTATGGCTACACCTTC	CASSPDRNYGYTF
TRBD1	TRBV6-4	few	TRBJ2-1	TGTGCCAGCAGTGAAGGGGCAGGGACAGGGGACAATGAGCAGTTCTTC	CASSEGAGTGDNEQFF
-	TRBV7-6	many	TRBJ2-2	TGTGCCAGCAGCTACTTAATAGCCGGGGTAAACGGGGAGCTGTTTTTT	CASSYLIAGVNGELFF
TRBD1	TRBV28	many	TRBJ2-2	TGTGCCAGCAGTACGGGACAGGGAGGATACACCGGGGAGCTGTTTTTT	CASSTGQGGYTGELFF
TRBD1	TRBV6-6	many	TRBJ1-5	TGTGCCAGCATCCACACCTCAGGGGGGCGCCAGCCCCAGCATTTT	CASIHTSGGRQPQHF
TRBD1	TRBV2	-	TRBJ2-2	TGTGCCAGCTCCGGGACAGGGAGAAACGGGGAGCTGTTTTTT	CASSGTGRNGELFF
-	TRBV29-1	-	TRBJ2-4	TGCAGCGCTTATTTGGGAGCCAAAAACATTCAGTACTTC	CSAYLGAKNIQYF
-	TRBV30	many	TRBJ2-7	TGTGCCTGGAGTCCTGGAACTTACCGCGAGCAGTACTTC	CAWSPGTYREQYF
-	TRBV5-6	many	TRBJ2-1	TGTGCCAGCAGCCCCTACGGGTCGCATGAGCAGTTCTTC	CASSPYGSHEQFF
-	TRBV21-1	-	TRBJ2-7	TGTGCCAGCAGCAAAGAGGACGGATCCTACGAGCAGTACTTC	CASSKEDGSYEQYF
TRBD1	TRBV5-4	few	TRBJ2-7	TGTGCCAGCAGCCCCAGTGTGGGACAGGGGGCCTACGAGCAGTACTTC	CASSPSVGQGAYEQYF
-	TRBV10-1	few	TRBJ1-1	TGCGCCAGCAGTAAGGGTTTATTAACGAACACTGAAGCTTTCTTT	CASSKGLLTNTEAFF
-	TRBV19	-	TRBJ2-3	TGTGCCAGTAGTGCCCAACGAGGATATACGCAGTATTTT	CASSAQRGYTQYF
-	TRBV5-1	few	TRBJ1-1	TGCGCCAGCAGCTCCGGGGTAATAGATCTTTATGTTGAAAACACTGAAGCTTTCTTT	CASSSGVIDLYVENTEAFF
-	TRBV7-9	many	TRBJ2-5	TGTGCCAGCAGCCCTCCAAGGCGGGTTGGAGAGACCCAGTACTTC	CASSPPRRVGETQYF
-	TRBV5-1	many	TRBJ2-7	TGCGCCAGCAGCTTGGCGTTGACCCCCCAAGGGGACGAGCAGTACTTC	CASSLALTPQGDEQYF
-	TRBV27	-	TRBJ2-7	TGTGCCAGCAGTTTAAAGCCTAGCAGCTCCTACGAGCAGTACTTC	CASSLKPSSSYEQYF
TRBD1	TRBV6-1	few	TRBJ2-2	TGTGCCAGCAGTTACGCCGGGACAGGGGGTACCGGGGAGCTGTTTTTT	CASSYAGTGGTGELFF
TRBD2	TRBV12-3/TRBV12-4	many	TRBJ2-5	TGTGCCAGCAGCGCGACTAGCGGGGGGGCGAGAGAGACCCAGTACTTC	CASSATSGGARETQYF
-	TRBV5-5	many	TRBJ1-4	TGTGCCAGCAGCCCCAGGGAGAGGCGGGAAAAACTGTTTTTT	CASSPRERREKLFF
-	TRBV5-4	few	TRBJ2-2	TGTGCCAGCAGCGGAGGACAGTTCACCGGGGAGCTGTTTTTT	CASSGGQFTGELFF
-	TRBV28	many	TRBJ1-6	TGTGCCAGCAGGCGAAACTCCTATAATTCACCCCTCCACTTT	CASRRNSYNSPLHF
-	TRBV3-1	many	TRBJ1-1	TGTGCCAGCAGCACTTTGAACACTGAAGCTTTCTTT	CASSTLNTEAFF
TRBD2	TRBV11-2	many	TRBJ2-7	TGTGCCAGCCTCTCCGGCGGGGGGTCGGACGAGCAGTACTTC	CASLSGGGSDEQYF
-	TRBV3-1	-	TRBJ2-7	TGTGCCAGCAGCCAAGTGCGGGGGCCATCCTACGAGCAGTACTTC	CASSQVRGPSYEQYF
TRBD1	TRBV28	few	TRBJ2-7	TGTGCCAGCAGTCCAGTTTCACCCGCGACAGGGAGCGAGCAGTACTTC	CASSPVSPATGSEQYF
-	TRBV7-8	few	TRBJ2-7	TGTGCCAGCAGCTTAGTCGGTCACGAGCAGTACTTC	CASSLVGHEQYF
-	TRBV24-1	many	TRBJ2-2	TGTGCCACCAGTACCCGACAGTCCAGTTTCGAGGAGCTGTTTTTT	CATSTRQSSFEELFF
-	TRBV12-3/TRBV12-4	-	TRBJ1-4	TGTGCCAGCAGGAAAAGGGGAGGAGAAACTAATGAAAAACTGTTTTTT	CASRKRGGETNEKLFF
-	TRBV28	few	TRBJ2-7	TGTGCCAGCAGTTTATCTGATTACGAGCAGTACTTC	CASSLSDYEQYF
-	TRBV7-2	-	TRBJ2-7	TGTGCCAGCAGCTTAAGCCGCCCCGAGCAGTACTTC	CASSLSRPEQYF
TRBD1	TRBV29-1	many	TRBJ2-5	TGCAGCGCCCCGGGACAGGCGGAAGAGACCCAGTACTTC	CSAPGQAEETQYF
TRBD2	TRBV11-2	many	TRBJ2-1	TGTGCCAGCAGCTCTATAGCGGGAGCTCGCAATGAGCAGTTCTTC	CASSSIAGARNEQFF
-	TRBV27	many	TRBJ2-7	TGTGCCAGCAGCCCTACCCCGACAGGAGAATACGAGCAGTACTTC	CASSPTPTGEYEQYF